This entry features one TCR beta chain sequence. What it binds is not known. The data are from a study of Ad26.COV2.S vaccination and SARS-CoV-2 variants. Study background: The COV1001 Ad26.COV2.S trial arm included the donor. Whole-study findings and limits: The study found higher spike-specific TCR breadth in vaccine than placebo recipients. Reportedly, spike-specific CD8+ and CD4+ T cell responses achieved substantial breadth once vaccination had taken place.

This CDR3 has 16 amino acids. The V and J ends lost 5 bases and 0 bases, in that order; junction bases with no gene match: 8. The germline V gene encodes CDR1 MNHEY and CDR2 SMNVEV (reference sequence). Only in-frame clones appear in the TCRdb table, and some are missing; sequencing was by immunoSEQ multiplex PCR. The sample carries about 680,000 clones, more than 80% recorded once. Treatment described: roughly 18 received Ad26.COV2.S at low or high dose, single or two shots; several received placebo; per-sample allocation not given. The investigators took samples on day 63 after the first vaccine or placebo injection.

This TCR came from a person aged 18 to 65 who received the Ad26.COV2.S COVID-19 vaccine or a placebo. The rearrangement uses TRBV27 and TRBJ2-3; the match to TRBD2 covers 7 bases. This specimen consisted of peripheral blood, obtained in a trial of Ad26.COV2.S vaccine versus placebo. The CDR3 reads CASSLRGVSSTDTQYF. CDR3 nucleotide sequence: TGTGCCAGCAGTCTTCGGGGGGTCTCTAGCACAGATACGCAGTATTTT.